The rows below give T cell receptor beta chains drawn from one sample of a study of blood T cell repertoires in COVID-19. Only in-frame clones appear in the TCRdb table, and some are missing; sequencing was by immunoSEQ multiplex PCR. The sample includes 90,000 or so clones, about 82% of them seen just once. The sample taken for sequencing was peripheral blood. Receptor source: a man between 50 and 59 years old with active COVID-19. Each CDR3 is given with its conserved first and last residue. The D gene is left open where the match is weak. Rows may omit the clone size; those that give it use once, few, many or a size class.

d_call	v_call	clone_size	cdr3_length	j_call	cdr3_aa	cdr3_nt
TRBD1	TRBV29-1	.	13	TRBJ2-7	CSAEGAGVDEQYF	TGCAGCGCCGAGGGGGCAGGGGTGGACGAGCAGTACTTC
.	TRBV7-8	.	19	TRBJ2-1	CASSKWRGFATGANNEQFF	TGTGCCAGCAGCAAATGGCGGGGTTTTGCCACCGGGGCCAACAATGAGCAGTTCTTC
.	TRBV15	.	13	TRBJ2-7	CATSRDSGYEQYF	TGTGCCACCAGCAGAGATTCGGGGTACGAGCAGTACTTC
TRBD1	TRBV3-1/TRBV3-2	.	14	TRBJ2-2	CASSQQGAGGELFF	TGTGCCAGCAGCCAACAGGGGGCGGGCGGGGAGCTGTTTTTT
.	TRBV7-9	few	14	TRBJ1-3	CASSPGSSGNTIYF	TGTGCCAGCAGCCCGGGATCTTCTGGAAACACCATATATTTT
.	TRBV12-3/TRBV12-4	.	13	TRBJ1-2	CASTVGLGYGYTF	TGTGCCAGCACCGTCGGACTGGGCTATGGCTACACCTTC
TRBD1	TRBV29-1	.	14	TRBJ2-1	CSGGGTGPYNEQFF	TGCAGCGGTGGAGGGACAGGGCCCTACAATGAGCAGTTCTTC
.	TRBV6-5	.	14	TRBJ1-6	CASRREWRDSPLHF	TGTGCCAGCAGGAGGGAATGGAGAGATTCACCCCTCCACTTT
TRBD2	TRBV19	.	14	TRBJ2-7	CASSLTGTRDEQYF	TGTGCCAGTAGCCTAACCGGGACTAGGGACGAGCAGTACTTC
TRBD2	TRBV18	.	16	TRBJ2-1	CASSPPSGWSYNEQFF	TGTGCCAGCTCACCACCTAGCGGGTGGTCCTACAATGAGCAGTTCTTC
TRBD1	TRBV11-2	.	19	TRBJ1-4	CASSHTLGQGRKQVEKLFF	TGTGCCAGCAGCCATACCCTGGGACAGGGTCGGAAGCAGGTTGAAAAACTGTTTTTT
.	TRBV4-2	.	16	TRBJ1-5	CASSQDSNRLNQPQHF	TGTGCCAGCAGCCAAGACTCGAACAGGCTGAATCAGCCCCAGCATTTT
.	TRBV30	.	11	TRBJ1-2	CARVINYGYTF	TGTGCCCGCGTTATTAACTATGGCTACACCTTC
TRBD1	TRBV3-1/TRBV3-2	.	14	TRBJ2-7	CASSPPGQGNEQYF	TGTGCCAGCAGCCCGCCGGGACAGGGGAACGAGCAGTACTTC
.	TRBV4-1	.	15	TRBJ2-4	CASSLASRHKNIQYF	TGCGCCAGCAGCCTGGCTAGTCGCCATAAAAACATTCAGTACTTC
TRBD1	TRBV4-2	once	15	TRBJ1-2	CASRPGQGSNYGYTF	TGTGCCAGCCGTCCAGGACAGGGCTCGAACTATGGCTACACCTTC
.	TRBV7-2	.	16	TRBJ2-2	CASSLNVAVNTGELFF	TGTGCCAGCAGCTTAAATGTAGCGGTCAACACCGGGGAGCTGTTTTTT
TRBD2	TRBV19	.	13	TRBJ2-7	CASKLAGNYEQYF	TGTGCCAGTAAATTAGCGGGTAACTACGAGCAGTACTTC
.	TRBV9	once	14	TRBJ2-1	CASRQTGWVGEQFF	TGTGCCAGCAGACAAACGGGTTGGGTAGGTGAGCAGTTCTTC
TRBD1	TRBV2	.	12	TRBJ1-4	CASSEAGDRVVF	TGTGCCAGCAGTGAAGCGGGGGACAGGGTAGTCTTT
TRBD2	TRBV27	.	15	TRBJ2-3	CASSFSGGPTDTQYF	TGTGCCAGCAGTTTTTCGGGGGGGCCCACAGATACGCAGTATTTT
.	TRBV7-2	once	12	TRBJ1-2	CASSLEKYGYTF	TGTGCCAGCAGCCTTGAGAAATATGGCTACACCTTC
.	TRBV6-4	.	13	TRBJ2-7	CASSDSRRDEQYF	TGTGCCAGCAGTGACTCGAGGAGGGATGAGCAGTACTTC
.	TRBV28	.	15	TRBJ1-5	CASSLRQAGNQPQHF	TGTGCCAGCAGTTTAAGGCAGGCCGGCAATCAGCCCCAGCATTTT
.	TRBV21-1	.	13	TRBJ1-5	CARPRGGGQPQHF	TGTGCCAGACCCCGAGGGGGGGGACAGCCCCAGCATTTT
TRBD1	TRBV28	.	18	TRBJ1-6	CASSLPLGQGAGNSPLHF	TGTGCCAGCAGTTTACCTCTGGGACAGGGGGCTGGAAATTCACCCCTCCACTTT
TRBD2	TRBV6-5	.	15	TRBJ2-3	CASSTGLAVTDTQYF	TGTGCCAGCAGTACGGGACTAGCGGTCACAGATACGCAGTATTTT
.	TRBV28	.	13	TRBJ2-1	CASQTGLINEQFF	TGTGCCAGCCAGACAGGTCTAATCAATGAGCAGTTCTTC
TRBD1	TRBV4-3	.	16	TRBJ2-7	CASSQELGTGAREQYF	TGCGCCAGCAGCCAAGAACTAGGGACAGGGGCGCGAGAGCAGTACTTC